Listed here are 4 T cell receptor beta chains from one sample, sequenced in a study of T cells after yellow fever vaccination. TCRdb used MiXCR to reprocess the 5' RACE reads, holding one entry per CDR3 protein. The table includes 140,000 to 150,000 distinct CDR3 sequences, under 8% detected once. Sequencing was performed on CD4+ T cells sorted from PBMCs, taken 10 days after the yellow fever booster vaccination. These receptors all stem from a man aged 25-45 years who received the YFV17D yellow fever vaccine.

The V gene is TRBV3-1, the J gene TRBJ1-1; the D gene is possibly TRBD1 (5 bases). V lost 4 bases to trimming and J lost 10 bases, with 16 bases between them. Per germline, CDR1 LGHDT and CDR2 YNNKEL (reference sequence). CDR3 length: 13 amino acids. The CDR3 bases are TGTGCCAGCAGCCCCAGGGCGGACGGAAGAGCTTTCTTT. As protein: CASSPRADGRAFF.

This clonotype was counted at least ten times. The V call is TRBV27, the J call TRBJ2-7; D gene uncertain. Germline lookup yields CDR1 MNHEY and CDR2 SMNVEV (reference sequence). Trimming stripped 8 bases from V and 3 bases from J, with 14 bases between. This CDR3 has 13 amino acids. The CDR3 reads CASGNSDRYEQYF. CDR3 in DNA: TGTGCCAGCGGGAACAGCGACCGCTACGAGCAGTACTTC.

This clonotype has ten or more counts. The CDR3 region is CASRRTGYQETQYF. The CDR3 bases are TGTGCCAGCCGTCGGACAGGCTACCAAGAGACCCAGTACTTC. The chain uses TRBV7-2 and TRBJ2-5; 7 positions match TRBD1. This CDR3 is built from 14 residues. The junction had 6 bases not matched to a gene; V was cut back by 8 bases and J by 0 bases. Germline V gene lookup returns CDR1 SGHTA and CDR2 FQGNSA.

This clonotype was counted at least ten times. This sequence joins TRBV30 and TRBJ2-1; no clear D. The V gene lost 2 bases and the J gene lost 10 bases, with 9 bases spanning the gap. This CDR3 has 11 residues. Germline assignment: CDR1 GTSNPN and CDR2 SVGIG (reference sequence). The DNA for the CDR3 is TGTGCCTGGAGTTTTGGGTCCGAGCAGTTCTTC. Protein product: CAWSFGSEQFF.